These T cell receptor beta chains were read from a single sample in a study of immune characterization of retroperitoneal liposarcoma. TCRdb independently ran MiXCR on the PCR reads; one entry per CDR3 protein. The sample shows approximately 9,300 distinct CDR3 sequences, approximately 30% of them seen only once. Sequencing used tumor tissue. The source is a male donor with retroperitoneal liposarcoma. The CDR3 runs from the conserved cysteine through the conserved F or W. Fields, in order: V gene, clone size, J gene, D gene, CDR3 protein, CDR3 DNA. The D gene is left open where the match is weak. A clone size is listed for some rows: how often the clone was seen (once, few, many), or a class if it is expanded.

TRBV6-1	medium-sized	TRBJ2-1	TRBD1	CASSGQGAVYEQFF	TGTGCCAGCAGCGGACAGGGGGCCGTCTACGAGCAGTTCTTC
TRBV6-1	.	TRBJ2-7	.	CASRLSARSYNEQYF	TGTGCCAGCAGACTTAGCGCCCGATCCTACAATGAGCAGTACTTC
TRBV5-5	.	TRBJ2-7	TRBD2	CASSPGLAGAYNEQYF	TGTGCCAGCAGCCCCGGACTAGCGGGGGCCTACAATGAGCAGTACTTC
TRBV6-4	few	TRBJ2-1	TRBD2	CASSEASGGAREQFF	TGTGCCAGCAGTGAGGCCAGCGGGGGGGCGAGGGAGCAGTTCTTC
TRBV12-3/TRBV12-4	.	TRBJ1-2	.	CASSLGNGGFGYTF	TGTGCCAGCAGTTTGGGCAATGGCGGGTTTGGCTACACCTTC
TRBV6-1	few	TRBJ1-6	TRBD1	CASEEGQAYSPLHF	TGTGCCAGCGAAGAGGGACAGGCGTATTCACCCCTCCACTTT
TRBV9	.	TRBJ2-5	.	CASSLGWGIQETQYF	TGTGCCAGCAGCCTAGGTTGGGGGATCCAAGAGACCCAGTACTTC
TRBV7-7	.	TRBJ2-1	.	CASSQGGGSGIDEQFF	TGTGCTAGCAGCCAGGGGGGGGGAAGCGGGATTGATGAGCAGTTCTTC
TRBV7-2	medium-sized	TRBJ2-1	.	CASSPTGQNYEQFF	TGTGCCAGCAGCCCGACGGGTCAAAACTACGAGCAGTTCTTC
TRBV6-1	few	TRBJ2-3	TRBD2	CASSLTSGGATDTQYF	TGTGCCAGCAGTTTAACTAGCGGGGGGGCCACAGATACGCAGTATTTT
TRBV7-2	large	TRBJ2-5	TRBD2	CASSDVAGGLQGETQYF	TGTGCCAGCAGCGACGTAGCGGGAGGGCTTCAAGGAGAGACCCAGTACTTC
TRBV7-2	once	TRBJ2-2	.	CASSLYGSRPSNTGELFF	TGTGCCAGCAGCTTATACGGCAGCCGACCCTCGAACACCGGGGAGCTGTTTTTT
TRBV11-2	.	TRBJ2-3	.	CASSLIRGEGDTQYF	TGTGCCAGCAGCTTAATCAGGGGAGAAGGAGATACGCAGTATTTT
TRBV6-6	few	TRBJ2-3	TRBD2	CATLRTSGISDTQYF	TGTGCCACCCTCAGGACTAGCGGGATCTCAGATACGCAGTATTTT
TRBV5-3	.	TRBJ2-5	TRBD2	CASSLLAGEETQYF	TGTGCCAGCAGCTTGCTAGCGGGAGAAGAGACCCAGTACTTC
TRBV6-1	medium-sized	TRBJ2-7	.	CASREGGLEDEQYF	TGTGCCAGCAGAGAGGGGGGGTTAGAGGACGAGCAGTACTTC
TRBV6-1	few	TRBJ2-1	.	CASPKGRWRETQFF	TGTGCCAGTCCAAAAGGGCGCTGGAGAGAGACCCAGTTCTTC
TRBV6-1	few	TRBJ1-1	.	CASRDLTEAFF	TGTGCCAGCCGGGACTTGACTGAAGCTTTCTTT
TRBV12-3/TRBV12-4	many	TRBJ2-1	.	CASRLELAPIGEQFF	TGTGCCAGCAGACTTGAACTAGCACCGATTGGTGAGCAGTTCTTC
TRBV7-9	many	TRBJ2-1	TRBD2	CASSLREASYEQFF	TGTGCCAGCAGCTTACGGGAGGCCTCCTACGAGCAGTTCTTC
TRBV6-1	medium-sized	TRBJ2-7	.	CASSLTGYEQYF	TGTGCCAGCAGCCTTACAGGGTACGAGCAGTACTTC
TRBV4-1	many	TRBJ1-2	.	CASSQDPGGSYGYTF	TGCGCCAGCAGCCAAGATCCCGGAGGATCGTATGGCTACACCTTC
TRBV6-5	.	TRBJ2-3	TRBD1	CASSYSPGTGTDTQYF	TGTGCCAGCAGTTACTCCCCAGGGACAGGGACAGATACGCAGTATTTT
TRBV12-3/TRBV12-4	few	TRBJ2-2	.	CASSPLNTGLFF	TGTGCCAGCAGCCCCCTGAACACCGGGCTGTTTTTT
TRBV6-5	.	TRBJ1-6	.	CASSEYALASSYEQHF	TGTGCCAGCAGTGAATATGCGCTAGCCAGCTCCTACGAGCAGCACTTT
TRBV6-1	medium-sized	TRBJ2-7	TRBD2	CASSSPGTSSYNEQYF	TGTGCCAGCAGTTCTCCCGGGACTAGCTCCTACAATGAGCAGTACTTC
TRBV5-6	.	TRBJ2-5	TRBD1	CASSWGTGFETQYF	TGTGCCAGCAGCTGGGGGACAGGGTTCGAGACCCAGTACTTC
TRBV7-2	medium-sized	TRBJ2-1	.	CASSPRQANEQFF	TGTGCCAGCAGCCCGCGACAGGCTAATGAGCAGTTCTTC
TRBV7-6	.	TRBJ2-1	.	CASSVGGRRNEQFF	TGTGCCAGCAGCGTTGGAGGCCGTCGCAACGAGCAGTTCTTC
TRBV7-2	medium-sized	TRBJ2-7	TRBD2	CASSFSGSTYEQYF	TGTGCCAGCAGCTTTAGCGGGAGCACCTACGAGCAGTACTTC
TRBV6-1	medium-sized	TRBJ2-3	.	CASRRDTQYF	TGTGCCAGCCGGCGGGATACGCAGTATTTT
TRBV7-3	many	TRBJ2-4	TRBD2	CASSSRTSGEQYF	TGTGCCAGCAGCTCTCGGACTAGCGGTGAGCAGTACTTC
TRBV4-1	few	TRBJ2-3	TRBD2	CASSLGWGGRDTQYF	TGCGCCAGCAGCCTCGGGTGGGGGGGGAGAGATACGCAGTATTTT
TRBV11-1	medium-sized	TRBJ2-1	TRBD1	CASSFGTALLLRQFF	TGTGCCAGCAGTTTTGGGACAGCCCTTCTCCTTAGGCAGTTCTTC
TRBV4-1	once	TRBJ2-1	TRBD2	CASSQALAGVYNEQFF	TGCGCCAGCAGCCAGGCCCTAGCGGGAGTTTATAATGAGCAGTTCTTC
TRBV28	.	TRBJ2-4	TRBD1	CASNPGQINNEQYF	TGTGCCAGCAACCCGGGACAGATAAACAATGAGCAGTACTTC
TRBV12-3/TRBV12-4	few	TRBJ2-7	.	CASSLGTAYNEQYF	TGTGCCAGCAGTTTAGGGACAGCTTACAATGAGCAGTACTTC